This T cell receptor beta chain was captured in a study of blood T cell repertoires in COVID-19. Study at large: Spain, Italy and the United States supplied samples that represented acute and convalescent COVID-19.

Under the authors' procedure: Amplification with reference gene primers provided the estimates of nucleated cell counts. Profiled with immunoSEQ multiplex PCR; TCRdb holds only in-frame clones, not every one. V and J calls and clone size are copied from that table; D and trimming were computed from the DNA. Among some 200,000 clones listed, 84% were seen once. Seattle enrolled patients during active infection and tracked them longitudinally. Source material: peripheral blood. This TCR derives from a woman of 80 years or more with COVID-19, enrolled during active disease.

CDR3 region: CASSLMWDRGRNSGGYTF. The DNA of the CDR3 is TGTGCCAGCAGCTTGATGTGGGACAGGGGGCGAAATTCGGGTGGCTACACCTTC. The chain links TRBV5-4 to TRBJ1-2, with TRBD1 matching 12 bases. CDR3 size: 18 residues. In germline, CDR1 is SGHNT, CDR2 YYREEE (reference sequence). The V gene end was trimmed by 1 base and the J gene end by 7 bases; junction bases not matched to a gene: 14.